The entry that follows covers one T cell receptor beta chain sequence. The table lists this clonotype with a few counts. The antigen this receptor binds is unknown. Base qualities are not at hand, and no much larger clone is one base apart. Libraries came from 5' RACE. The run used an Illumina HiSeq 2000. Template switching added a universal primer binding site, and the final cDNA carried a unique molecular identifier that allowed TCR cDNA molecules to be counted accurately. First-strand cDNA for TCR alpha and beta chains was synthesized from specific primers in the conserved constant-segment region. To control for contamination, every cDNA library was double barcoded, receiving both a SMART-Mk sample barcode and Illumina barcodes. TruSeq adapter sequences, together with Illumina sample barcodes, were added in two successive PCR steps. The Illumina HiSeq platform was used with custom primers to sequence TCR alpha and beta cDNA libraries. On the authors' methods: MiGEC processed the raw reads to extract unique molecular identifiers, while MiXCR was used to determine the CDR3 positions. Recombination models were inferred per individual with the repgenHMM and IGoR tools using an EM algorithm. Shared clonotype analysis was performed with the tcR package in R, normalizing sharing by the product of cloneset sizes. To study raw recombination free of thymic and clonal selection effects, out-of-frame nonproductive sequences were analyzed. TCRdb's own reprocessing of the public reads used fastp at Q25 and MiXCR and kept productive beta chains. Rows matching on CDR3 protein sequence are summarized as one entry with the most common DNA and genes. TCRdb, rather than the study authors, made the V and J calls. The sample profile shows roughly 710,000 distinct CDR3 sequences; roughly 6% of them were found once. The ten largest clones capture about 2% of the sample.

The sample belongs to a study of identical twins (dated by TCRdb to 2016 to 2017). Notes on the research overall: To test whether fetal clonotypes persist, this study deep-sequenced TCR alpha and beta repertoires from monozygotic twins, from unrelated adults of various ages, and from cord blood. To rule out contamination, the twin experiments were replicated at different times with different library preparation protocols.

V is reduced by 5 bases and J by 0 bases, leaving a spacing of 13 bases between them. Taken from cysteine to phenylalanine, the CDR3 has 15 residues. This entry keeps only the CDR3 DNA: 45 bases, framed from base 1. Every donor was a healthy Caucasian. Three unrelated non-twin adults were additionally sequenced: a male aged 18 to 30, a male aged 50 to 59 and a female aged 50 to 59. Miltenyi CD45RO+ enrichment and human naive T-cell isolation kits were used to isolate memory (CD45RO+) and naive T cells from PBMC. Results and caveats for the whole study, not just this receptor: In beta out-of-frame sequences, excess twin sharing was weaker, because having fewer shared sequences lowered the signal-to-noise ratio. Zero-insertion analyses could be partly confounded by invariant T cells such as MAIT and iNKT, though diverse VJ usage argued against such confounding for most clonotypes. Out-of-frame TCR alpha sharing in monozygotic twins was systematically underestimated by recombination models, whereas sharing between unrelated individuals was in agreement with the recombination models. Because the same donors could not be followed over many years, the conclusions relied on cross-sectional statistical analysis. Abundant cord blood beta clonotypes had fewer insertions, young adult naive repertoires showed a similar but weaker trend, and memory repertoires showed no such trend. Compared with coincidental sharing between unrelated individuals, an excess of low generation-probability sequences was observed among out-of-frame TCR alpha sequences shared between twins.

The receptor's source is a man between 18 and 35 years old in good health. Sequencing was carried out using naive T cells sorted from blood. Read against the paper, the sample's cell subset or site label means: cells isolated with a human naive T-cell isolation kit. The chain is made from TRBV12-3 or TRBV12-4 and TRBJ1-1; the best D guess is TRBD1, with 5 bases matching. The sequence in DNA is TGTGCCAGCAGTCGGGACGGAGAAGTGAACACTGAAGCTTTCTTT. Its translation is CASSRDGEVNTEAFF.